This T cell receptor beta chain was recovered during a study of human T cells and chemical hapten exposure. This CDR3 has 13 residues. J gave up 6 bases and V 4 bases, and 5 bases lay outside the gene matches. CDR1 and CDR2 from the germline V gene are LGHDT and YNNKEL (reference sequence). This clonotype appeared a few times. Its antigen is currently unknown. Attachment of unique molecular identifiers to individual cDNA molecules was performed in the library. How the authors handled the data: Counting gave a median of around 96,000 TCRs per sample, with values ranging from roughly 20,000 to 750,000. TCRdb independently ran MiXCR on the RACE reads; one entry per CDR3 protein. The V and J calls shown here were made by TCRdb, not taken from the authors' results. The sample lists roughly 52,000 distinct CDR3 sequences; more than 9.5% were seen once. Study observations and caveats: Alopecia affected the donors, so their immune response may differ from healthy people's.

The time point denotes: patch test 1, 2 weeks after DPC sensitization. Regarding treatment: therapeutic diphenylcyclopropenone sensitization with weekly scalp DPC. Someone pulled total RNA out of unfractionated whole blood. The chain combines TRBV3-1 with TRBJ2-7; 8 nucleotides line up with TRBD2. The source of this sequence is a woman between 40 and 55 years old with alopecia areata. Some clones in this sample may be carry-over from other donors' samples. Source: whole blood, taken in connection with sensitization to the hapten diphenylcyclopropenone (DPC). CDR3 coding DNA: TGTGCCAGCAGCCTGTTGAGCGGGAGCGAGCAGTACTTC. It is translated as CASSLLSGSEQYF.